The sequence of this T cell receptor beta chain was determined in a study of PD-1 blockade in classical Hodgkin lymphoma. General study points: For complete responders, baseline diversity was comparable to that of newly diagnosed patients. After ASCT, patients who started nivolumab under 1 year later were excluded. Newly diagnosed patients reportedly trailed healthy donors in baseline TCR diversity.

With no exception, relapse followed autologous stem cell transplantation in all patients, and brentuximab vedotin exposure varied. The CDR3 length is 11 residues. CDR1 and CDR2 (germline): SGHNT, YYREEE (reference sequence). The method was immunoSEQ multiplex PCR; TCRdb's version includes in-frame clones alone and lacks a portion of them. Counted here are under 30,000 clones, approximately 74% occurring once; the ten biggest clones make up over 2.5%. As for this clone: The antigen remains undetermined. A junction end diverges from the germline sequence, so it may reflect a read error.

The chain combines TRBV5-4 with TRBJ2-7, with 10 positions matching TRBD2. The source was peripheral blood mononuclear cells (PBMCs), collected before the second cycle of nivolumab. This receptor was identified in a human donor with classical Hodgkin lymphoma. Here the CDR3 reads CASSFSGGMDF. CDR3 bases: TGTGCCAGCAGCTTTAGCGGGGGGATGGACTTC.